The clone carrying this T cell receptor (beta chain) has just a few counts. Distinct nucleotide sequences in the sample also encode this CDR3. This record belongs to a study of blood T cell repertoires in COVID-19. Looking at the study overall: PBMCs, B-cell-depleted T cells, or T cells were the source of the cDNA or gDNA that made up the material.

As processed by the authors: Scientists estimated how many nucleated cells there were by amplifying reference gene primers. Data came from immunoSEQ multiplex PCR; TCRdb stores just in-frame clones and leaves some out. V, J and clone size reflect that table, while D and trimming were determined from the DNA. Among 110,000 to 150,000 clones listed, approximately 86% were seen once. Per the germline V gene, CDR1 is SGHKS and CDR2 is YYEKEE (reference sequence). The CDR3 is made up of 16 amino acids. Trimming took 0 bases from V and 5 from J; bases not matched to a gene: 6. The TCR comes from a man aged 65-85 years with acute or convalescent COVID-19. The chain carries TRBV5-5 and TRBJ2-2, with 8 positions matching TRBD1. The sequenced material came from peripheral blood. The CDR3 region is CASSLGPGTGTGELFF. CDR3 in DNA: TGTGCCAGCAGCTTGGGCCCCGGGACAGGAACCGGGGAGCTGTTTTTT. Full variable domain (remainder filled in from reference TRBV5-5 and TRBJ2-2): DAGVTQSPTHLIKTRGQQVTLRCSPISGHKSVSWYQQVLGQGPQFIFQYYEKEERGRGNFPDRFSARQFPNYSSELNVNALLLGDSALYLCASSLGPGTGTGELFFGEGSRLTVL.